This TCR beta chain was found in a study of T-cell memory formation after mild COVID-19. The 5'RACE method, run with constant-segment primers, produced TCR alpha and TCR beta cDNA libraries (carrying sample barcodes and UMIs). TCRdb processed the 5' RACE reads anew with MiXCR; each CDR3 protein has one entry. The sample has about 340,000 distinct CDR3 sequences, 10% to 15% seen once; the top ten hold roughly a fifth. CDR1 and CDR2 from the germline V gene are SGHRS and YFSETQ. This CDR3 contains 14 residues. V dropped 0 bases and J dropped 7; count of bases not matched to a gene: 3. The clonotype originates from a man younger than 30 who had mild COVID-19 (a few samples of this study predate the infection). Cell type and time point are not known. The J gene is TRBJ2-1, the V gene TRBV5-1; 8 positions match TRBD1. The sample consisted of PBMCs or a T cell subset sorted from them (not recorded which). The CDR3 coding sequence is TGCGCCAGCAGCTTGGTGCAGGGGGCGAATGAGCAGTTCTTC. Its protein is CASSLVQGANEQFF.